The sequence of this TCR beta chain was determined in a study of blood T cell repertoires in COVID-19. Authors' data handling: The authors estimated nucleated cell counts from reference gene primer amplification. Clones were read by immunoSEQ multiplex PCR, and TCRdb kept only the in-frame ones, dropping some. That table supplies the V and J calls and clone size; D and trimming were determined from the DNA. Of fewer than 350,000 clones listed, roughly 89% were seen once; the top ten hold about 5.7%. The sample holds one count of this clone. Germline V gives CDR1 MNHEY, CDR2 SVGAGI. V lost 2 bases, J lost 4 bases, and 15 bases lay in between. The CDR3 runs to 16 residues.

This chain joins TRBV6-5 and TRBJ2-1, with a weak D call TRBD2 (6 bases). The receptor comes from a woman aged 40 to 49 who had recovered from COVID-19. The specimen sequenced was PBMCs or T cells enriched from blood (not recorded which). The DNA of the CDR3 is TGTGCCAGCAGTTACGTCGGGGGACTGGGATACAATGAGCAGTTCTTC. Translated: CASSYVGGLGYNEQFF.